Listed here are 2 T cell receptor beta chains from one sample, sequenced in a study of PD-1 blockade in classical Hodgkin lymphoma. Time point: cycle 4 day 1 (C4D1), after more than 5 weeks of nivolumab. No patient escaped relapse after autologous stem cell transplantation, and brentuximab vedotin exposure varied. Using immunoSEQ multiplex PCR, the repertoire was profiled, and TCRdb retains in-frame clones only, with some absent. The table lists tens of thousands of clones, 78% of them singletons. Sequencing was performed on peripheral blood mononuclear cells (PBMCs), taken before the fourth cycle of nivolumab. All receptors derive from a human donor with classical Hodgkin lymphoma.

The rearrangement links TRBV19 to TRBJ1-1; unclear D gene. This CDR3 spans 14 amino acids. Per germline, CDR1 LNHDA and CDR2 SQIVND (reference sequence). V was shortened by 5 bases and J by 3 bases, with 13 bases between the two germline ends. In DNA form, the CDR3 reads TGTGCCAGTAGTCTACTGTTTGGGTACACTGAAGCTTTCTTT. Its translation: CASSLLFGYTEAFF.

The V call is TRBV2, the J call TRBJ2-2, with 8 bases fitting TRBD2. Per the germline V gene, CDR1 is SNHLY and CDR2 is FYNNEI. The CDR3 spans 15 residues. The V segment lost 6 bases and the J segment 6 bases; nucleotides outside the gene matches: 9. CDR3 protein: CASRVSGVGAGELFF. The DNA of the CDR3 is TGTGCCAGCAGGGTTAGCGGGGTCGGAGCCGGGGAGCTGTTTTTT.